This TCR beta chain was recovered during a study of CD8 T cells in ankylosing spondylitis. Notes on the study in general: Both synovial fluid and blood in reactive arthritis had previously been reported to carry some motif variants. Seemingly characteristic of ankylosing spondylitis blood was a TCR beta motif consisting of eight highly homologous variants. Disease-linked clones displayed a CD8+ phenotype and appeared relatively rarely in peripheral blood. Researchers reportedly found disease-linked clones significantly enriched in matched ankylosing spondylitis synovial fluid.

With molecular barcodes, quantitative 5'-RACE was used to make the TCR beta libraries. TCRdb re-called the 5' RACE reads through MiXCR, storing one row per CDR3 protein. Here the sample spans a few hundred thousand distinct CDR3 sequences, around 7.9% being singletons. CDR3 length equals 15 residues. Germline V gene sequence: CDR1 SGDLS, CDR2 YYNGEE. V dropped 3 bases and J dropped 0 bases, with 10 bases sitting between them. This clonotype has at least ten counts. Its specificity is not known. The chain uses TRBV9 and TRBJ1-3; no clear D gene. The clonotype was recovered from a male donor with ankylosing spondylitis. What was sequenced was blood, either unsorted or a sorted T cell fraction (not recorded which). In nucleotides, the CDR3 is TGTGCCAGCAGCGCCGGCCCGAGCTCTGGAAACACCATATATTTT. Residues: CASSAGPSSGNTIYF.